Below, one T cell receptor (beta chain) is given with its context. Its specificity is not known. The sample comes from a study of identical twins. Study observations and caveats: Out-of-frame sharing of TCR alpha in monozygotic twins was underestimated by models. Fewer insertions were carried by abundant cord blood beta clonotypes, but none was seen in memory repertoires.

It was template switching that added a universal primer site, and there were unique molecular identifiers on the cDNA. TCRdb reprocessed the 5' RACE reads with MiXCR, giving one entry per CDR3 protein. The sample holds 270,000 or so distinct CDR3 sequences, about 9% seen once. The V segment lost 2 bases and the J segment 2 bases; nucleotides outside the gene matches: 13. There are 18 residues in the CDR3. In germline, CDR1 is SNHLY, CDR2 FYNNEI. These data were likewise used in another study, on yellow fever vaccine responses in identical twins.

This chain joins TRBV2 and TRBJ2-3; TRBD2 matches at 7 bases. The receptor was derived from a young woman in good health. The sequencing input was CD8+ T cells sorted from blood. The CDR3: CASSEHFGGDAATDTQYF. Written as DNA, the CDR3 is TGTGCCAGCAGTGAACACTTTGGGGGGGACGCAGCCACAGATACGCAGTATTTT.